The rows below give T cell receptor beta chains drawn from one sample of a study of graft-versus-host responses after intestinal transplantation. No antigen is known for these receptors. Sequenced by immunoSEQ multiplex PCR; TCRdb stores in-frame clones only, minus some. The data hold roughly 51,000 clones, with 70% to 90% observed a single time. The sequencing here drew on unstimulated CD4+ T cells sorted from spleen or lymph node cells, taken before transplant. The receptors were sampled from a human donor who was the organ donor for an intestinal transplant. Both conserved end residues are part of each CDR3. Each record gives: J gene, clone size, D gene, CDR3 length, V gene, CDR3 DNA, CDR3 protein. A D gene is named only where the DNA matches it firmly. The size of a clone is reported for some rows only, either as once, few or many, or as a class for expanded clones.

j_call: TRBJ1-2; clone_size: -; d_call: -; cdr3_length: 13; v_call: TRBV25-1; cdr3_nt: TGTGCCAGCAGTGTCGGCCCAGAGCGTGGCTACACCTTC; cdr3_aa: CASSVGPERGYTF
j_call: TRBJ1-1; clone_size: -; d_call: -; cdr3_length: 14; v_call: TRBV27; cdr3_nt: TGTGCCAGCAGTTTTCAGGCCGTTCGGGATGAAGCTTTCTTT; cdr3_aa: CASSFQAVRDEAFF
j_call: TRBJ2-7; clone_size: -; d_call: -; cdr3_length: 15; v_call: TRBV7-2; cdr3_nt: TGTGCCAGCAGCCTGTCCGGCGGCCCCCTAGACGAGCAGTACTTC; cdr3_aa: CASSLSGGPLDEQYF
j_call: TRBJ1-2; clone_size: -; d_call: -; cdr3_length: 14; v_call: TRBV5-1; cdr3_nt: TGCGCCAGCAGCTCCAACAACCTCAACTATGGCTACACCTTC; cdr3_aa: CASSSNNLNYGYTF
j_call: TRBJ1-1; clone_size: -; d_call: -; cdr3_length: 11; v_call: TRBV29-1; cdr3_nt: TGCAGCGTCCGGGGAGGCACTGAAGCTTTCTTT; cdr3_aa: CSVRGGTEAFF
j_call: TRBJ1-1; clone_size: -; d_call: -; cdr3_length: 15; v_call: TRBV28; cdr3_nt: TGTGCCAGCACCTCTCCCCCGGGCTGGCCCAGGGGAGCTTTCTTT; cdr3_aa: CASTSPPGWPRGAFF
j_call: TRBJ1-1; clone_size: few; d_call: TRBD1; cdr3_length: 13; v_call: TRBV2; cdr3_nt: TGTGCCAGCAGTGACCTACAGGGGACTGAAGCTTTCTTT; cdr3_aa: CASSDLQGTEAFF
j_call: TRBJ2-5; clone_size: -; d_call: TRBD1; cdr3_length: 17; v_call: TRBV11-2; cdr3_nt: TGTGCCAGCAGCCGATCTTCCGGGACAGGGATGGGGGAGACCCAGTACTTC; cdr3_aa: CASSRSSGTGMGETQYF
j_call: TRBJ2-1; clone_size: -; d_call: -; cdr3_length: 14; v_call: TRBV7-2; cdr3_nt: TGTGCCAGCAGCTTAATCGGGAGAATAAATGAGCAGTTCTTC; cdr3_aa: CASSLIGRINEQFF
j_call: TRBJ2-2; clone_size: -; d_call: -; cdr3_length: 14; v_call: TRBV10-2; cdr3_nt: TGCGCCAGCAGTGGGACAGAAAACCCCGGGGAGCTGTTTTTT; cdr3_aa: CASSGTENPGELFF
j_call: TRBJ2-7; clone_size: once; d_call: -; cdr3_length: 14; v_call: TRBV27; cdr3_nt: TGTGCCAGCAGTTTATTCGCAGGGTACCACGAGCAGTACTTC; cdr3_aa: CASSLFAGYHEQYF
j_call: TRBJ2-6; clone_size: -; d_call: TRBD1; cdr3_length: 15; v_call: TRBV6-5; cdr3_nt: TGTGCCAGCAGTCCGACAGGGGCTGGGGCCAACGTCCTGACTTTC; cdr3_aa: CASSPTGAGANVLTF
j_call: TRBJ2-4; clone_size: -; d_call: TRBD1; cdr3_length: 16; v_call: TRBV2; cdr3_nt: TGTGCCAGCAGGGGGACAGCTCCTGTAGCCAAAAACATTCAGTACTTC; cdr3_aa: CASRGTAPVAKNIQYF
j_call: TRBJ1-5; clone_size: -; d_call: -; cdr3_length: 14; v_call: TRBV28; cdr3_nt: TGTGCCAGCAGACCCCCAGGGGCGGCGCAGCCCCAGCATTTT; cdr3_aa: CASRPPGAAQPQHF
j_call: TRBJ1-4; clone_size: -; d_call: -; cdr3_length: 15; v_call: TRBV11-2; cdr3_nt: TGTGCCAGCAGCCTCCTGGGCGGGGAGGGCGAAAAACTGTTTTTT; cdr3_aa: CASSLLGGEGEKLFF
j_call: TRBJ2-4; clone_size: few; d_call: -; cdr3_length: 17; v_call: TRBV7-2; cdr3_nt: TGTGCCAGCAGCTTAGTAGGGAGCTCACAAGGGCAAAACATTCAGTACTTC; cdr3_aa: CASSLVGSSQGQNIQYF
j_call: TRBJ2-7; clone_size: few; d_call: TRBD2; cdr3_length: 15; v_call: TRBV10-3; cdr3_nt: TGTGCCATCAGTGAGAGGACTAGCGGGGACTACGAGCAGTACTTC; cdr3_aa: CAISERTSGDYEQYF
j_call: TRBJ1-1; clone_size: -; d_call: -; cdr3_length: 14; v_call: TRBV6-5; cdr3_nt: TGTGCCAGCAGTTACGGCGCAGGGTACACTGAAGCTTTCTTT; cdr3_aa: CASSYGAGYTEAFF
j_call: TRBJ1-1; clone_size: -; d_call: -; cdr3_length: 13; v_call: TRBV21-1; cdr3_nt: TGTGCCAGCAGCGGCAGGGGGAACACTGAAGCTTTCTTT; cdr3_aa: CASSGRGNTEAFF
j_call: TRBJ2-7; clone_size: -; d_call: TRBD2; cdr3_length: 15; v_call: TRBV28; cdr3_nt: TGTGCCAGCAGTCCCCCGAGCGGGAGGGTCTTCGAGCAGTACTTC; cdr3_aa: CASSPPSGRVFEQYF
j_call: TRBJ1-5; clone_size: -; d_call: TRBD1; cdr3_length: 15; v_call: TRBV2; cdr3_nt: TGTGCCAGTGCCGGGCCGGGACAGCCCAATCAGCCCCAGCATTTT; cdr3_aa: CASAGPGQPNQPQHF
j_call: TRBJ1-3; clone_size: -; d_call: -; cdr3_length: 13; v_call: TRBV29-1; cdr3_nt: TGCAGCGTTGTATCGGGGACTGGAAACACCATATATTTT; cdr3_aa: CSVVSGTGNTIYF